The 32 T cell receptor beta chains in this list originate from one sample, sequenced in a study of shared clonotypes between healthy human individuals. The protocol was immunoSEQ multiplex PCR, while the TCRdb copy is restricted to in-frame clones and leaves out a portion. The repertoire holds over a million clones, roughly 95% seen once, with about 1% in the top ten. Sequenced material: naive CD4+ T cells sorted from blood. The subset: CD45RA+ positively selected. These receptors were collected from a young man in good health.

In the case of this clone: Other DNA sequences in this sample translate to the same CDR3. The chain employs TRBV28 and TRBJ1-5; 11 bases align to TRBD1. Trimming removed 3 bases from V and 4 bases from J; junction bases left unmatched: 5. Germline lookup yields CDR1 MDHEN and CDR2 SYDVKM. The CDR3 is 16 amino acids. CDR3 coding DNA: TGTGCCAGCAGTTTGGCCGGGACAGGGGGAAATCAGCCCCAGCATTTT. It codes for CASSLAGTGGNQPQHF.

V is TRBV7-3 and J is TRBJ2-7; TRBD1 matches 7 bases. Germline values: CDR1 SGHTA, CDR2 FQGTGA. Trimming removed 3 bases from V and 4 bases from J; junction bases left unmatched: 3. There are 13 residues in the CDR3. This CDR3 reads CASSLGQQYEQYF. As DNA, the CDR3 is TGTGCCAGCAGCTTGGGACAGCAGTACGAGCAGTACTTC.

The chain employs TRBV25-1 and TRBJ2-7, with D possibly being TRBD1 or TRBD2 (5 bases each). Between the trimmed V and J ends, which lost 2 bases and 7 bases, there was a span of 21 bases. Germline V gene lookup returns CDR1 MGHDK and CDR2 SYGVNS. This CDR3 contains 16 residues. The CDR3 region is CASSEPGQVNVGEQYF. CDR3 nucleotide sequence: TGTGCCAGCAGTGAACCGGGGCAGGTAAATGTGGGTGAGCAGTACTTC.

The J gene is TRBJ2-7, the V gene TRBV18; TRBD2 might be the D (5 bases). The CDR3 has 13 residues. The V and J ends lost 3 bases and 8 bases respectively, with 14 bases between them. The germline CDR1 and CDR2 sequences are KGHSH and LQKENI. The DNA of the CDR3 is TGTGCCAGCTCACCGACTCCGGACTTCAAGCAGTACTTC. Translated, it gives CASSPTPDFKQYF. Full variable domain (missing parts from reference TRBV18 and TRBJ2-7): NAGVMQNPRHLVRRRGQEARLRCSPMKGHSHVYWYRQLPEEGLKFMVYLQKENIIDESGMPKERFSAEFPKEGPSILRIQQVVRGDSAAYFCASSPTPDFKQYFGPGTRLTVT.

CDR3 in amino acids: CSVSKEGGSGTQYF. In nucleotides, the CDR3 is TGCAGCGTCTCGAAGGAGGGGGGGTCCGGGACCCAGTACTTC. The chain couples TRBV29-1 to TRBJ2-5, with D possibly matching TRBD2 (7 bases). The V end was cut by 6 bases, the J end by 7 bases, with 21 bases between. Germline values: CDR1 SQVTM, CDR2 ANQGSEA. The CDR3 contains 14 residues.

The rearrangement joins TRBV6-1 to TRBJ2-4; D possibly corresponds to TRBD1 (6 bases). Trimming stripped 1 base from V and 8 bases from J, with 12 bases between. Germline CDR1 reads MNHNS; CDR2 reads SASEGT. This CDR3 is 14 amino acids long. This CDR3 reads CASSEDPGVYIQYF. In DNA form, the CDR3 reads TGTGCCAGCAGTGAAGATCCAGGGGTGTACATTCAGTACTTC.

This chain uses TRBV27 with TRBJ2-7, with D possibly being TRBD2 (5 bases). Germline CDR1 is MNHEY and CDR2 is SMNVEV (reference sequence). The CDR3 consists of 14 residues. Trimming left V 3 bases short and J 0 bases short, with 9 bases between. The chain's CDR3 is CASSFGTSSYEQYF. The DNA for the CDR3 is TGTGCCAGCAGTTTCGGTACTAGCTCCTACGAGCAGTACTTC.

V and J are TRBV5-1 and TRBJ2-7; perhaps TRBD1 as D (5 bases). This CDR3 region has 17 residues. Germline V gives CDR1 SGHRS, CDR2 YFSETQ. Trimming took off 0 bases at V and 1 base at J, with 17 bases between the two ends. CDR3 sequence reads: CASSLGAIGRGSYEQYF. Written as DNA, the CDR3 is TGCGCCAGCAGCTTGGGGGCAATCGGAAGGGGATCCTACGAGCAGTACTTC.

This clone was observed a single time. J is TRBJ2-3 and V is TRBV5-4; D gene unclear. The length of the CDR3 is 17 residues. The germline V and J ends were trimmed by 0 bases and 7 bases, with 21 bases remaining between them. Germline assignment: CDR1 SGHNT and CDR2 YYREEE (reference sequence). CDR3 sequence (DNA): TGTGCCAGCAGCTTGGATGCGTCGATGATAACTGTTAATACGCAGTATTTT. Its translation: CASSLDASMITVNTQYF.

The V call is TRBV5-6, the J call TRBJ1-2; 7 positions agree with TRBD1. This CDR3 has 15 amino acids. From germline, CDR1 is SGHDT and CDR2 YYEEEE. J lost 4 bases, V lost 4 bases, and 10 bases had no gene match. The CDR3 nucleotides read TGTGCCAGCAGCCGGGACAGCACAAACTCCTATGGCTACACCTTC. It translates to CASSRDSTNSYGYTF.

The chain has TRBV27 and TRBJ2-1; 9 bases fit TRBD1. The V and J ends lost 7 bases and 0 bases, in that order; junction bases with no gene match: 4. This CDR3 is 15 amino acids long. Germline V CDR1 and CDR2: MNHEY, SMNVEV (reference sequence). The CDR3 region has the DNA TGTGCCAGCAACGTGGACAGGGGCTCCTACAATGAGCAGTTCTTC. It is translated as CASNVDRGSYNEQFF.

V and J are TRBV5-4 and TRBJ2-2; TRBD2 matches 10 bases. The CDR3 contains 16 residues. With 4 bases clipped from V and 6 bases from J, the junction kept 9 bases outside the gene matches. Germline CDR1 reads SGHNT; CDR2 reads YYREEE (reference sequence). CDR3: CASSTKPSGRAGELFF. The CDR3 bases are TGTGCCAGCAGCACGAAGCCCAGCGGGAGGGCCGGGGAGCTGTTTTTT.

This chain uses TRBV18 with TRBJ2-7; weak D call: TRBD2 (6 bases). V lost 3 bases and J lost 7, with 16 bases in between. This CDR3 has 14 residues. In germline, CDR1 is KGHSH, CDR2 LQKENI. The CDR3 sequence is CASSPRERGEEQYF. CDR3 bases: TGTGCCAGCTCACCTCGGGAGAGAGGGGAAGAGCAGTACTTC.

The chain has TRBV5-1 and TRBJ1-2, with D tentatively TRBD1 (6 bases). With 5 bases removed from V and 2 bases from J, the gap between germline ends came to 13 bases. CDR1 is SGHRS and CDR2 is YFSETQ in the germline V gene. The CDR3 runs to 14 residues. The CDR3 sequence is CASRPGQPNYGYTF. The CDR3 DNA sequence: TGCGCCAGCAGGCCCGGACAGCCCAACTATGGCTACACCTTC.

The V call is TRBV7-9, the J call TRBJ2-6; D is unresolved. Trimming removed 1 base from V and 0 bases from J, with 13 bases in between. Germline loops: CDR1 SEHNR, CDR2 FQNEAQ (reference sequence). The CDR3 contains 18 residues. The CDR3 spells CASSLEARPSSGANVLTF. Here the CDR3 DNA reads TGTGCCAGCAGCTTAGAAGCTAGGCCGTCCTCTGGGGCCAACGTCCTGACTTTC.

V usage is TRBV10-3 and J usage is TRBJ2-7, with 11 nucleotides matching TRBD2. Germline V gene data show CDR1 as ENHRY and CDR2 as SYGVKD. The CDR3 totals 14 residues. V was clipped by 6 bases and J by 3 bases; unmatched bases: 4. CDR3 coding DNA: TGTGCCATCAGAACCGGGACTAGCGGCTACGAGCAGTACTTC. It is translated as CAIRTGTSGYEQYF.

The chain uses TRBV18 and TRBJ2-1; 9 bases are a match to TRBD2. The length of the CDR3 is 17 residues. J lost 4 bases, V lost 0 bases, and 7 bases had no gene match. CDR1 and CDR2 from the germline V gene are KGHSH and LQKENI. This CDR3 reads CASSPPNSGRGYNEQFF. In nucleotides, the CDR3 is TGTGCCAGCTCACCACCCAATAGCGGGAGAGGGTACAATGAGCAGTTCTTC.

The gene calls are TRBV11-1 and TRBJ2-7; D is undetermined. The CDR3 runs to 15 residues. Trimming shortened V by 1 base and J by 0 bases, and 10 bases separated the two germline ends. Germline loops: CDR1 SGHAT, CDR2 FQDESV (reference sequence). The CDR3 loop is CASSLVAKNSYEQYF. Here the CDR3 DNA reads TGTGCCAGCAGCTTAGTGGCGAAAAACTCCTACGAGCAGTACTTC.

The chain is built from TRBV28 and TRBJ1-2; D gene unclear. The V and J ends lost 2 bases and 4 bases respectively, with 8 bases between them. CDR3 length: 13 amino acids. Germline CDR1 is MDHEN and CDR2 is SYDVKM. The CDR3 DNA reads as TGTGCCAGCAGTTTAATAAGCGGCTATGGCTACACCTTC. Its translation is CASSLISGYGYTF.

This clone was picked up one time. This chain uses TRBV2 with TRBJ1-1; 9 bases fit TRBD1. The germline CDR1 and CDR2 sequences are SNHLY and FYNNEI. The trim removed 6 bases at V and 1 base at J, leaving 6 bases unmatched. The CDR3 has 15 amino acids. CDR3 in amino acids: CASRPTGQGNTEAFF. For the CDR3, the DNA is TGTGCCAGCAGGCCCACGGGACAGGGGAACACTGAAGCTTTCTTT.

The CDR3 protein is CSAMNTEAFF. The CDR3 DNA follows: TGCAGCGCCATGAACACTGAAGCTTTCTTT. The chain couples TRBV29-1 to TRBJ1-1; D is unresolved. With 7 bases removed from V and 0 bases from J, the gap between germline ends came to 3 bases. Germline V gene sequence: CDR1 SQVTM, CDR2 ANQGSEA. The CDR3 is 10 amino acids.

This chain uses TRBV6-1 with TRBJ1-2, with D possibly being TRBD1 (5 bases). Looked up from germline, CDR1 is MNHNS and CDR2 is SASEGT. The CDR3 has 15 residues. Trimming took 2 bases from V and 3 from J, leaving 13 bases between them. Here the CDR3 reads CASSESWRTHYGYTF. The CDR3 DNA reads TGTGCCAGCAGTGAAAGTTGGAGGACACACTATGGCTACACCTTC.

Comment on this clone: At the DNA level, this CDR3 is encoded by other sequences in the same sample as well. This sequence joins TRBV18 and TRBJ2-5, with D possibly matching TRBD1 (5 bases). The CDR3 totals 14 residues. The V end was cut by 0 bases, the J end by 5 bases, with 10 bases between. CDR1 is KGHSH, CDR2 LQKENI, per germline. The CDR3 loop is CASSPPGLGETQYF. CDR3 nucleotide sequence: TGTGCCAGCTCACCACCGGGGCTGGGTGAGACCCAGTACTTC.

This clone appeared once. This sequence joins TRBV4-1 and TRBJ2-6; 8 bases are shared with TRBD1. From germline, CDR1 is MGHRA and CDR2 YSYEKL. CDR3 length: 16 residues. Losses at the gene ends were 2 bases for V and 2 bases for J; bases not matched to a gene: 2. The chain's CDR3 is CASSQQGATGANVLTF. CDR3 sequence (DNA): TGCGCCAGCAGCCAACAGGGGGCAACTGGGGCCAACGTCCTGACTTTC.

The chain carries TRBV13 and TRBJ2-7; D ambiguous. From germline, CDR1 is PRHDT and CDR2 FYEKMQ (reference sequence). This CDR3 region has 13 residues. V gave up 1 base and J gave up 7 bases, with 11 bases separating them. The CDR3 nucleotides read TGTGCCAGCAGCTTAGCCCAGTCGGAAGAGCAGTACTTC. Translating gives CASSLAQSEEQYF.

V usage is TRBV29-1 and J usage is TRBJ2-1; D gene uncertain. CDR1 and CDR2 (germline): SQVTM, ANQGSEA. CDR3 length equals 10 residues. With 5 bases removed from V and 9 bases from J, the gap between germline ends came to 8 bases. The CDR3 DNA reads TGCAGCGTTTCGGTGGGTGAGCAGTTCTTC. Translating it yields CSVSVGEQFF.

The chain is built from TRBV28 and TRBJ2-1; tentative D call: TRBD2 (5 bases). The CDR3 runs 13 residues. The germline V gene encodes CDR1 MDHEN and CDR2 SYDVKM. V lost 5 bases, J lost 8 bases, and 13 bases lay in between. CDR3 sequence (DNA): TGTGCCAGCAGTCTAAGAGGGTTTTATGAGCAGTTCTTC. It specifies CASSLRGFYEQFF.

This chain links TRBV7-9 with TRBJ2-7; 13 bases fit TRBD2. The ends lost 8 bases at V and 6 bases at J; junction bases unmatched: 10. Germline loops: CDR1 SEHNR, CDR2 FQNEAQ (reference sequence). This CDR3 region has 15 residues. This CDR3 is CASGRTSGRATEQYF. The DNA for the CDR3 is TGTGCCAGCGGGAGAACTAGCGGGAGGGCAACCGAGCAGTACTTC.

This sequence joins TRBV30 and TRBJ2-7; unclear D gene. CDR3 length: 12 amino acids. Germline lookup yields CDR1 GTSNPN and CDR2 SVGIG (reference sequence). Trimming took 2 bases from V and 6 from J, leaving 11 bases between them. The CDR3 loop reads CAWSFSNLEQYF. CDR3 DNA: TGTGCCTGGAGTTTTTCGAACCTCGAGCAGTACTTC.

The chain is built from TRBV15 and TRBJ2-6; D gene ambiguous. This CDR3 spans 17 amino acids. Trimming took 2 bases from V and 1 from J, leaving 12 bases between them. In germline, CDR1 is LNHNV, CDR2 YYDKDF (reference sequence). CDR3 nucleotides: TGTGCCACCAGCAGATCAGTGGTAGGGTCTGGGGCCAACGTCCTGACTTTC. Encoded protein: CATSRSVVGSGANVLTF.

The chain links TRBV5-1 to TRBJ2-7; 15 bases fit TRBD2. CDR1 is SGHRS, CDR2 YFSETQ, per germline. The V segment lost 5 bases and the J segment 5 bases; nucleotides outside the gene matches: 5. This CDR3 has 15 amino acids. DNA for the CDR3: TGCGCCAGCAGGGCCGGGACTAGCGGGAGGAACGAGCAGTACTTC. It translates to CASRAGTSGRNEQYF.

A note on this clone: The same CDR3 can be traced to other DNA sequences in this sample. The rearrangement joins TRBV7-9 to TRBJ2-3; D call uncertain. Germline V gene sequence: CDR1 SEHNR, CDR2 FQNEAQ (reference sequence). Trimming pared 4 bases from V and 3 bases from J, leaving 11 bases between. The CDR3 consists of 14 residues. The CDR3 nucleotides read TGTGCCAGCAGCTCCTCCGGAAGAACAGATACGCAGTATTTT. Protein: CASSSSGRTDTQYF.